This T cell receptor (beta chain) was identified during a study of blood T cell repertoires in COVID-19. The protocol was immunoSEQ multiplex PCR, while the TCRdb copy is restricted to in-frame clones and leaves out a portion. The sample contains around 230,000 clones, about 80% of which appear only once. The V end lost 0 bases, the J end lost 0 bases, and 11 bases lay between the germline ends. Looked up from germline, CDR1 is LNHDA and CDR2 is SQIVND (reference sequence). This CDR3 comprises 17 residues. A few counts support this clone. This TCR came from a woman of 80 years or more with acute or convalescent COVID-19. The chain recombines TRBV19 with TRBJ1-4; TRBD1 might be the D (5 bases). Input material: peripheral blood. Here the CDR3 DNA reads TGTGCCAGTAGTATAGATTCAGGGAGGCCAACTAATGAAAAACTGTTTTTT. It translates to CASSIDSGRPTNEKLFF.